Below are 27 T cell receptor beta chains sequenced from a single sample in a study of long-term antiretroviral therapy in people with HIV. Running of the v3.0 immunoSEQ assay took place at survey level. The data were produced by immunoSEQ multiplex PCR, yet TCRdb's version contains in-frame clones alone and is incomplete. The sample shows 48,000 or so clones, 80% to 90% of them seen only once. The sequencing used unsorted PBMCs, collected 0.8 years after starting antiretroviral therapy. These receptors all stem from a young woman with HIV.

The chain couples TRBV7-2 to TRBJ2-7, with 9 bases identical to TRBD1. In germline, CDR1 is SGHTA, CDR2 FQGNSA. The J segment lost 2 bases and the V segment lost 4 bases, leaving 9 bases of the junction unmatched. The CDR3 runs to 16 residues. CDR3: CASSSITTGGTYEQYF. Here the CDR3 DNA reads TGTGCCAGCAGCTCGATTACGACAGGGGGAACCTACGAGCAGTACTTC.

V usage is TRBV11-2 and J usage is TRBJ2-3; TRBD2 agrees at 8 bases. Trimming took 7 bases from V and 3 from J; bases not matched to a gene: 12. The CDR3 extends over 16 amino acids. Germline CDR1 and CDR2: SGHAT and FQNNGV. CDR3 DNA sequence: TGTGCCAGCAACCCCCAATCGGGGGGGCTAACAGATACGCAGTATTTT. Residues: CASNPQSGGLTDTQYF.

The chain joins TRBV7-3 to TRBJ2-1; no definite D call. CDR1 SGHTA and CDR2 FQGTGA come from the germline V gene. The CDR3 runs to 12 residues. Between the trimmed V and J ends, which lost 4 bases and 6 bases, there was a span of 7 bases. The CDR3 DNA reads as TGTGCCAGCAGCTCCTCAAGCAATGAGCAGTTCTTC. It yields the protein CASSSSSNEQFF.

The genes are TRBV5-4 and TRBJ2-7; 12 bases agree with TRBD2. Germline CDR1 is SGHNT and CDR2 is YYREEE (reference sequence). After removal of 2 bases from V and 6 bases from J, the junction contained 3 bases not matched to a gene. There are 14 residues in the CDR3. The CDR3 here is CASSFRLAGVEQYF. The DNA of the CDR3 is TGTGCCAGCAGCTTTCGACTAGCGGGAGTCGAGCAGTACTTC.

This clone was detected once. J is TRBJ2-2 and V is TRBV5-4, with unresolved D. The CDR3 is 13 amino acids. Trimming stripped 7 bases from V and 4 bases from J, with 11 bases between. Germline V lookup: CDR1 SGHNT, CDR2 YYREEE (reference sequence). DNA for the CDR3: TGTGCCAGCGGGGAAACGGGCACCGGGGAGCTGTTTTTT. Protein sequence: CASGETGTGELFF.

The V gene is TRBV19, the J gene TRBJ2-2, with D unclear. CDR1 LNHDA and CDR2 SQIVND come from the germline V gene (reference sequence). V was clipped by 4 bases and J by 7 bases, with 13 bases between them. The CDR3 is made up of 14 amino acids. The CDR3 region is CASSTYNTIGELFF. The CDR3 region has the DNA TGTGCCAGTAGTACCTACAATACAATCGGGGAGCTGTTTTTT.

The chain is built from TRBV23-1 and TRBJ2-7; D assignment may be TRBD1 or TRBD2 (5 bases each). Being an ORF, TRBV23-1 has a function that is uncertain. This CDR3 is built from 13 residues. V was pared by 11 bases and J by 5 bases, with 19 bases between. CDR3 loop: CARRKERGHEQYF. CDR3 DNA: TGCGCCCGTCGCAAGGAGAGGGGTCACGAGCAGTACTTC.

The chain recombines TRBV2 with TRBJ1-2; maybe TRBD1 (6 bases). V gave up 4 bases and J gave up 7 bases, with 10 bases separating them. This CDR3 is 12 amino acids long. The germline V gene encodes CDR1 SNHLY and CDR2 FYNNEI. The CDR3 DNA sequence: TGTGCCAGCAGTGTCAGGGGATCTGGCTACACCTTC. It translates to CASSVRGSGYTF.

This clone has more than one count but fewer than ten. V is TRBV5-1 and J is TRBJ2-2; TRBD1 matches 9 bases. CDR3 length: 16 amino acids. Germline CDR1 is SGHRS and CDR2 is YFSETQ. The V segment lost 5 bases and the J segment 4 bases; nucleotides outside the gene matches: 9. This CDR3 is CASRLKQGAGTGELFF. Here the CDR3 DNA reads TGCGCCAGCAGACTTAAACAGGGGGCGGGCACCGGGGAGCTGTTTTTT.

Turning to this clone: The sample contains more than one DNA sequence encoding this CDR3. The V and J genes are TRBV9 and TRBJ2-1; no definite D call. The CDR3 is 13 residues long. Trimming removed 0 bases at V and 4 bases at J, with 5 bases between. The germline CDR1 and CDR2 sequences are SGDLS and YYNGEE. The CDR3 DNA reads as TGTGCCAGCAGCGTAGAAGATTACAATGAGCAGTTCTTC. Encoded protein: CASSVEDYNEQFF.

This clone was counted only a few times. The CDR3, as DNA: TGTGCCAGCAGTGCCAACGGGGGGAGGTGGGGAAACACCATATATTTT. Amino acid sequence: CASSANGGRWGNTIYF. The J gene is TRBJ1-3, the V gene TRBV6-1; tentatively, D is TRBD1 (5 bases). This CDR3 has 16 residues. CDR1 is MNHNS and CDR2 is SASEGT in the germline V gene. Trimming cost V 4 bases and J 4 bases, with 17 bases left between them.

The chain carries TRBV7-2 and TRBJ1-2; D is unclear. From germline, CDR1 is SGHTA and CDR2 FQGNSA. This CDR3 comprises 15 residues. V lost 5 bases, J lost 8 bases, and 21 bases lay in between. CDR3 amino acids: CASSPTPFTAEGYTF. The CDR3 region has the DNA TGTGCCAGCAGCCCTACTCCTTTTACAGCCGAGGGCTACACCTTC.

In its sample, this clone ranks as medium-sized. The chain has TRBV10-3 and TRBJ1-2, with unresolved D. Germline assignment: CDR1 ENHRY and CDR2 SYGVKD. This CDR3 comprises 16 residues. The ends were cut back, 9 bases at V and 6 bases at J, with 26 bases in the middle. The CDR3 spells CAIPAPSRAAEHGYTF. In DNA form, the CDR3 reads TGTGCCATTCCCGCCCCAAGTCGGGCTGCAGAGCATGGCTACACCTTC.

This rearrangement joins TRBV7-3 to TRBJ2-3; the match to TRBD2 covers 12 bases. The length of the CDR3 is 18 residues. V shed 2 bases, J shed 6 bases, and the junction held 12 bases outside the gene matches. CDR1 is SGHTA and CDR2 is FQGTGA in the germline V gene. For the CDR3, the DNA is TGTGCCAGCAGCTTAGACCCACTAGCGGGAGGCCCAGGGGATACGCAGTATTTT. Translation gives CASSLDPLAGGPGDTQYF.

The chain joins TRBV19 to TRBJ2-7; 10 nucleotides match TRBD1. The germline CDR1 and CDR2 sequences are LNHDA and SQIVND (reference sequence). The CDR3 runs 14 residues. After removal of 3 bases from V and 3 bases from J, the junction contained 2 bases not matched to a gene. The DNA of the CDR3 is TGTGCCAGTAGTATTCGGGACAGGGGCTACGAGCAGTACTTC. It is translated as CASSIRDRGYEQYF.

CDR3 sequence: CASSLGQGRLAGGTDTQYF. Here the CDR3 DNA reads TGTGCCAGCAGCTTGGGACAGGGAAGACTAGCGGGAGGAACAGATACGCAGTATTTT. The gene calls are TRBV5-6 and TRBJ2-3; TRBD2 matches 13 bases. This CDR3 spans 19 amino acids. Losses at the gene ends were 0 bases for V and 3 bases for J; bases not matched to a gene: 10. CDR1 and CDR2 (germline): SGHDT, YYEEEE.

The CDR3, as DNA: TGCGCCAGCAGTGAATCCTTAAACCCCTACAATGAGCAGTTCTTC. Encoded protein: CASSESLNPYNEQFF. The chain combines TRBV10-2 with TRBJ2-1; D gene uncertain. V gave up 3 bases and J gave up 2 bases, with 11 bases separating them. The CDR3 length is 15 residues. Germline CDR1 reads WSHSY; CDR2 reads SAAADI.

The rearrangement uses TRBV19 and TRBJ1-5, with D perhaps matching TRBD1 (5 bases). Trimming removed 7 bases from V and 1 base from J, with 11 bases in between. The CDR3 has 14 residues. Germline CDR1 LNHDA, CDR2 SQIVND (reference sequence). The DNA for the CDR3 is TGTGCCAGTATGGGGACGGTGAGCAATCAGCCCCAGCATTTT. It specifies CASMGTVSNQPQHF.

V gene TRBV29-1 combines with J gene TRBJ1-1; D ambiguous. Germline-derived CDR1 and CDR2 are SQVTM and ANQGSEA. This CDR3 has 16 amino acids. The ends were cut back, 1 base at V and 6 bases at J, with 21 bases in the middle. The CDR3 region is CSVEGWGRKGTPEAFF. The CDR3 DNA reads as TGCAGCGTTGAAGGATGGGGTAGGAAGGGTACCCCTGAAGCTTTCTTT.

The chain is built from TRBV6-6 and TRBJ1-5; TRBD1 matches 9 bases. CDR1 and CDR2 from the germline V gene are MNHNY and SVGAGI (reference sequence). The J segment lost 7 bases and the V segment lost 5 bases, leaving 9 bases of the junction unmatched. This CDR3 region has 15 residues. This CDR3 is CASSTGTGSDQPQHF. Written as DNA, the CDR3 is TGTGCCAGCAGTACCGGGACAGGGTCAGACCAGCCCCAGCATTTT.

This sequence joins TRBV9 and TRBJ1-5; D is unresolved. This CDR3 is 14 amino acids long. Germline CDR1 is SGDLS and CDR2 is YYNGEE. Trimming stripped 0 bases from V and 4 bases from J, with 8 bases between. CDR3 sequence (DNA): TGTGCCAGCAGCGTAGGGGTTGGTAATCAGCCCCAGCATTTT. Translation gives CASSVGVGNQPQHF.

The chain is built from TRBV6-5 and TRBJ1-2; possibly TRBD1 for D (6 bases). Germline-derived CDR1 and CDR2 are MNHEY and SVGAGI. The CDR3 totals 15 residues. V lost 7 bases, J lost 4 bases, and 19 bases lay in between. CDR3 protein: CASKSRGGGIYGYTF. CDR3 nucleotide sequence: TGTGCCAGCAAATCCCGTGGGGGGGGCATCTATGGCTACACCTTC.

This clone was seen just once. V usage is TRBV6-6 and J usage is TRBJ1-4; TRBD1 aligns across 7 bases. Germline V CDR1 and CDR2: MNHNY, SVGAGI (reference sequence). Germline trimming cut 4 bases from V and 0 bases from J; bases unmatched to any gene: 2. CDR3 length: 15 amino acids. CDR3: CASSSGQTTNEKLFF. In DNA, the CDR3 is TGTGCCAGCAGTTCGGGACAGACAACTAATGAAAAACTGTTTTTT.

CDR3: CASSLGGGDGYTF. The CDR3 DNA follows: TGTGCCAGCAGTTTAGGTGGGGGGGATGGCTACACCTTC. The chain has TRBV27 and TRBJ1-2; weak D call: TRBD1 (5 bases). Germline CDR1 MNHEY, CDR2 SMNVEV (reference sequence). This CDR3 region has 13 residues. V was cut by 2 bases and J by 6 bases, with 10 bases left in between.

This chain connects TRBV4-2 to TRBJ2-7; 11 bases map to TRBD1. After removal of 3 bases from V and 3 bases from J, the junction contained 7 bases not matched to a gene. This CDR3 contains 16 residues. The germline V gene has CDR1 LGHNA and CDR2 YNFKEQ. The CDR3 loop is CASSQETGTGGYEQYF. The CDR3 DNA is TGTGCCAGCAGCCAGGAAACCGGGACAGGGGGCTACGAGCAGTACTTC.

CDR3 DNA sequence: TGTGCCAGTAGTATAGGAGGATCTGAAGCTTTCTTT. The encoded protein is CASSIGGSEAFF. V gene TRBV19 combines with J gene TRBJ1-1; D is undetermined. V lost 1 base, J lost 6 bases, and 6 bases lay in between. The CDR3 contains 12 residues. Germline loops: CDR1 LNHDA, CDR2 SQIVND (reference sequence).

V gene TRBV7-2 combines with J gene TRBJ2-7; TRBD2 matches at 12 bases. The CDR3 spans 14 residues. CDR1 SGHTA and CDR2 FQGNSA come from the germline V gene. V dropped 6 bases and J dropped 5; count of bases not matched to a gene: 5. CDR3 sequence reads: CASSPSGRVHEQYF. The CDR3 DNA reads as TGTGCCAGCAGTCCTAGCGGGAGGGTCCACGAGCAGTACTTC.